Listed below are T cell receptor beta chains from one sample, sequenced in a study of T cells after yellow fever vaccination. TCRdb re-derived calls from the 5' RACE reads in MiXCR, one entry per CDR3 protein. Of some 5,000 distinct CDR3 sequences listed, about 4% are singletons. The sequences come from PBMCs, either bulk or a sorted T-cell subset (CD4+, CD8+, memory, or dextramer-sorted; not recorded which), collected 15 days after the yellow fever booster vaccination. Every receptor here comes from a man younger than 45 who received the YFV17D yellow fever vaccine. Both conserved end residues are part of each CDR3. D genes are given only for firm matches. The size field is filled for only some rows; it gives once, few, many or a size class.

d_call	clone_size	j_call	cdr3_length	v_call	cdr3_nt	cdr3_aa
TRBD2	many	TRBJ2-1	18	TRBV11-2	TGTGCCAGCAGCATCCAGTGGGAGGGAGGGCCCTCCTACAATGAGCAGTTCTTC	CASSIQWEGGPSYNEQFF
TRBD1	medium-sized	TRBJ2-1	16	TRBV6-6	TGTGCCAGCAGATCTCGCCTGACAGGGGGGAACAATGAGCAGTTCTTC	CASRSRLTGGNNEQFF
.	many	TRBJ2-2	16	TRBV12-3/TRBV12-4	TGTGCCAGCAGTCCCGGGACCCGGGTGACCACCGGGGAGCTGTTTTTT	CASSPGTRVTTGELFF
TRBD2	many	TRBJ2-3	14	TRBV20-1	TGCACCCCTGGGGTAGCGGGCGACACAGATACGCAGTATTTT	CTPGVAGDTDTQYF
TRBD2	many	TRBJ2-1	15	TRBV30	TGTGCCTGGAGTCACGGACTAGCGGGAAACGATGAGCAGTTCTTC	CAWSHGLAGNDEQFF
TRBD2	many	TRBJ2-5	12	TRBV7-9	TGTGCCAGCAGGCTAGCGGGAGGCGCCCAGTACTTC	CASRLAGGAQYF
.	many	TRBJ2-1	18	TRBV18	TGTGCCAGCTCACGCCAGCCTAGCGATTGGAGCTCCTACAATGAGCAGTTCTTC	CASSRQPSDWSSYNEQFF
TRBD2	.	TRBJ2-5	14	TRBV7-2	TGTGCCAGCAGCTTAACTAGCGGGAGACAGACCCAGTACTTC	CASSLTSGRQTQYF
.	.	TRBJ1-6	14	TRBV9	TGTGCCAGCCCAGATGTCCCGGCGGGTTCACCCCTCCACTTT	CASPDVPAGSPLHF
TRBD2	many	TRBJ2-7	12	TRBV29-1	TGCAGCGGTTTGACTAGCGCCTACGAGCAGTACTTC	CSGLTSAYEQYF
.	medium-sized	TRBJ2-7	11	TRBV6-5	TGTGCCAGCAGTAAAGGGTATGAGCAGTACTTC	CASSKGYEQYF